The clone carrying this TCR beta chain was picked up one time. Germline V gives CDR1 SGHAT, CDR2 FQNNGV. The CDR3 loop spans 15 amino acids. V shed 2 bases, J shed 2 bases, and the junction held 5 bases outside the gene matches. The record originates from a study of blood T cell repertoires in COVID-19. Whole-study context: The analysed material was cDNA or gDNA that came from T cells, B-cell-depleted T cells, or PBMCs.

As processed by the authors: Reference gene primer amplification yielded estimated nucleated cell counts. Sequencing was performed with immunoSEQ multiplex PCR; in TCRdb, only in-frame clones are kept and a portion is missing. V, J and clone size were drawn from that table, and D and trimming were deduced from the DNA. The sample has roughly 150,000 clones; over 70% are singletons. The origin of this receptor is a human donor in a cohort sampled during active COVID-19. The J gene is TRBJ2-5, the V gene TRBV11-2; TRBD2 matches at 7 bases. Sequencing used peripheral blood. CDR3 sequence (DNA): TGTGCCAGCAGCTTATGGGGAGGGGTTCAAGAGACCCAGTACTTC. Translation: CASSLWGGVQETQYF.